This TCR beta chain was documented in a study of beta chain features in type 1 diabetes. Points on this clone: Its antigen is still unknown.

Sequencing targeted expressed TCRB transcripts, as all isolated RNA had been reverse transcribed. About 4 million reads was the average for naive, central memory and regulatory T cell samples. TCRdb keeps only in-frame clones here, not all; method: immunoSEQ multiplex PCR. The sample consists of about half a million clones, 10% to 12% of them appearing once. CDR3 size: 11 residues. The V gene lost 7 bases and the J gene lost 8 bases, with 10 bases spanning the gap. Germline V lookup: CDR1 MNHNS, CDR2 SASEGT. In all sorted populations, purity surpassed 98%. The study, taken as a whole, reports: Junctions at VDJ sites from type 1 diabetes patients had fewer insertions and more deletions.

Sequenced material: naive CD4+ T cells from blood. The J gene is TRBJ2-3, the V gene TRBV6-1; D gene uncertain. This TCR derives from a woman younger than 30 in good health. The CDR3 spells CASTFEGTQYF. As DNA, the CDR3 is TGTGCCAGCACCTTCGAAGGTACGCAGTATTTT.